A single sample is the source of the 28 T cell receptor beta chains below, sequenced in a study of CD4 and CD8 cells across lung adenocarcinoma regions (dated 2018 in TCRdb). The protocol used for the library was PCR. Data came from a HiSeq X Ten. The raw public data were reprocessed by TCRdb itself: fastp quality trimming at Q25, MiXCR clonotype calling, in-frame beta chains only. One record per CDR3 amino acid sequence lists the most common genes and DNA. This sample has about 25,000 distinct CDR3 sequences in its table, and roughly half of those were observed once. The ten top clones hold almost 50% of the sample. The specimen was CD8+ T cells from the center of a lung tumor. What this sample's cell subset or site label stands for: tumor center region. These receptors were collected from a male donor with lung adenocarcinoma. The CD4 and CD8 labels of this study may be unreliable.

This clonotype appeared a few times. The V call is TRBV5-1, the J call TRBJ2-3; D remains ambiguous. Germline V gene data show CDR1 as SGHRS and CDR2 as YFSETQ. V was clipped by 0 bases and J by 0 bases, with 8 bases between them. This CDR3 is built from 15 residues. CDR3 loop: CASSLASTSTDTQYF. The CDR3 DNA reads TGCGCCAGCAGCTTGGCAAGCACTAGCACAGATACGCAGTATTTT.

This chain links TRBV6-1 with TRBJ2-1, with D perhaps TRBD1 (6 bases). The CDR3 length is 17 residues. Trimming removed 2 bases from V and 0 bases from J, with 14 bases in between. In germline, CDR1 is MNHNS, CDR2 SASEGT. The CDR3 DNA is TGTGCCAGCAGTGAACTTCATGGGGACAACTCCTACAATGAGCAGTTCTTC. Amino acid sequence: CASSELHGDNSYNEQFF.

Here the CDR3 reads CASSEPTGWWNNEQFF. The CDR3 DNA reads TGCGCCAGCAGTGAACCGACCGGGTGGTGGAACAATGAGCAGTTCTTC. This sequence joins TRBV10-1 and TRBJ2-1; D is undetermined. V was shortened by 3 bases and J by 5 bases, with 17 bases between the two germline ends. Germline-derived CDR1 and CDR2 are WNHNN and SYGVQD (reference sequence). CDR3 length: 16 residues.

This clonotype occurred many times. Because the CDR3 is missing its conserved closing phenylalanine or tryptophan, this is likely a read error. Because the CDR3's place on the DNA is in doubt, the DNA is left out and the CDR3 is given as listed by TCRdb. The CDR3 loop reads CAIYTPGQGIIRL. The gene calls are TRBV10-3 and TRBJ2-1; the table's D gene call, TRBD1, was not cross checked with the DNA. Germline V gives CDR1 ENHRY, CDR2 SYGVKD. The CDR3 is made up of 13 amino acids, end residues included.

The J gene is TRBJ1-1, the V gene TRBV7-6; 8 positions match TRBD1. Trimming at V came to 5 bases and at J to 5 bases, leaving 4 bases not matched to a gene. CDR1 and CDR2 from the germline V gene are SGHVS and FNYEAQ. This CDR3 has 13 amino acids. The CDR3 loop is CASSATGGTEAFF. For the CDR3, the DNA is TGTGCCAGCAGCGCCACAGGGGGTACTGAAGCTTTCTTT.

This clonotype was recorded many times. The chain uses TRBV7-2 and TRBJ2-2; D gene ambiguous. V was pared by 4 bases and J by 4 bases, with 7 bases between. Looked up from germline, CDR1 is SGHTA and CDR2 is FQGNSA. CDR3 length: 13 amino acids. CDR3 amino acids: CASSSYSTGELFF. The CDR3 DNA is TGTGCCAGCAGCTCCTACAGCACCGGGGAGCTGTTTTTT. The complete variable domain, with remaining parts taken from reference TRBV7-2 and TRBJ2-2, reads GAGVSQSPSNKVTEKGKDVELRCDPISGHTALYWYRQSLGQGLEFLIYFQGNSAPDKSGLPSDRFSAERTGGSVSTLTIQRTQQEDSAVYLCASSSYSTGELFFGEGSRLTVL.

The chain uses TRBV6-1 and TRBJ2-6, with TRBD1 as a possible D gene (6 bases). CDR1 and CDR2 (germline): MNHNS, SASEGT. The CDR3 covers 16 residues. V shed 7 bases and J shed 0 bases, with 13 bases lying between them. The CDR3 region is CASIDRTSSGANVLTF. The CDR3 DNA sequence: TGTGCCAGCATCGACAGGACGTCCTCTGGGGCCAACGTCCTGACTTTC.

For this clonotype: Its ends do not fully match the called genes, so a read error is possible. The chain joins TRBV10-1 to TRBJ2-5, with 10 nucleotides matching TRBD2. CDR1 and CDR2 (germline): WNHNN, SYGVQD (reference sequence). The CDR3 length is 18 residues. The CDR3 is CASSPGGAGGMAKETQYF. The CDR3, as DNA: TGCGCCAGCAGTCCAGGGGGAGCGGGGGGGATGGCGAAAGAGACGCAGTACTTC.

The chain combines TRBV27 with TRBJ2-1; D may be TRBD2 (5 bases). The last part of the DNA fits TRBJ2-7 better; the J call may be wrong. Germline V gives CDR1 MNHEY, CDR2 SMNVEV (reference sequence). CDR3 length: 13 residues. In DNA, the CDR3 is TGTGCCAGCAGTTTTAAGGCAGGCGGGGAGCAGTACTTC. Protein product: CASSFKAGGEQYF.

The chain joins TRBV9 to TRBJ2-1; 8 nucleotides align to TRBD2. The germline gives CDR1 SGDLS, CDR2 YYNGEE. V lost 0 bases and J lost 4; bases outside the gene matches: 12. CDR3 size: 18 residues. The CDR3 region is CASSVGWLGAGVYNEQFF. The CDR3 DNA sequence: TGTGCCAGCAGCGTAGGTTGGTTGGGAGCGGGAGTGTACAATGAGCAGTTCTTC. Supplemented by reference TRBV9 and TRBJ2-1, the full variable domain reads DSGVTQTPKHLITATGQRVTLRCSPRSGDLSVYWYQQSLDQGLQFLIQYYNGEERAKGNILERFSAQQFPDLHSELNLSSLELGDSALYFCASSVGWLGAGVYNEQFFGPGTRLTVL.

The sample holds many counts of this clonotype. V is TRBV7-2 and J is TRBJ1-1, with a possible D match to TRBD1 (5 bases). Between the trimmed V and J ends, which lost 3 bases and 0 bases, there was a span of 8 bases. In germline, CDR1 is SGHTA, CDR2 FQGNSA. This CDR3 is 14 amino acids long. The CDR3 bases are TGTGCCAGCAGCTTTGACAGCTTGAACACTGAAGCTTTCTTT. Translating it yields CASSFDSLNTEAFF.

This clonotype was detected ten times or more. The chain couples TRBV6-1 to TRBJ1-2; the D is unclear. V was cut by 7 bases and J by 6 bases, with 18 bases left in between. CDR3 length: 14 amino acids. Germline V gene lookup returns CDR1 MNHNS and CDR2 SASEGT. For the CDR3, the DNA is TGTGCCAGCAAGGGAAGAGAGCGATCTAATGGCTACACCTTC. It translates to CASKGRERSNGYTF.

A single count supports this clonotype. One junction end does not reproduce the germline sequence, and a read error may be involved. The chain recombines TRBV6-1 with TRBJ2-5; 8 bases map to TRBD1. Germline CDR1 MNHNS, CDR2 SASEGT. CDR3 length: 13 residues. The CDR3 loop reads CARGQDGTETQYF. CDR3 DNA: TGTGCCAGGGGACAGGATGGGACAGAGACGCAGTACTTC.

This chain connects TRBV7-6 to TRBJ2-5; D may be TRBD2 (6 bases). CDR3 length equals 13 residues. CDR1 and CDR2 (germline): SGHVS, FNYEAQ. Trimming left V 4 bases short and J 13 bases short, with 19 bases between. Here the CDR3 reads CASSSEEGGRGYF. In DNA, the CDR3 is TGTGCCAGCAGCTCGGAGGAGGGTGGAAGAGGGTACTTC.

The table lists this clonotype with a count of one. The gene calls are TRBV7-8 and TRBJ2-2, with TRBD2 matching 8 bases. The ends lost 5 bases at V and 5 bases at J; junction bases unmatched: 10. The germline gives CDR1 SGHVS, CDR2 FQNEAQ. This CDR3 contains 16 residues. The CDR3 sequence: CASSPLGLGGTGELFF. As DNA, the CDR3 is TGTGCCAGCAGCCCACTGGGACTAGGAGGGACCGGGGAGCTGTTTTTT.

The CDR3 DNA is TGTGCCAGCAGACCTGGGACTAGCGGGACGGAGGAGCAGTACTTC. It specifies CASRPGTSGTEEQYF. The genes are TRBV11-2 and TRBJ2-1, with TRBD2 matching over 13 bases. TRBJ2-7 matches the DNA end more closely, so the J call is doubtful. The CDR3 consists of 15 residues. Germline values: CDR1 SGHAT, CDR2 FQNNGV.

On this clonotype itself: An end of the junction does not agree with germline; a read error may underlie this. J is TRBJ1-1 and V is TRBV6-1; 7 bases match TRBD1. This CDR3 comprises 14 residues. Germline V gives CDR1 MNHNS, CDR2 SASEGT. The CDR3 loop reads CASRGTALNTETYF. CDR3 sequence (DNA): TGTGCCAGCAGGGGGACAGCCTTGAACACTGAAACTTATTTT.

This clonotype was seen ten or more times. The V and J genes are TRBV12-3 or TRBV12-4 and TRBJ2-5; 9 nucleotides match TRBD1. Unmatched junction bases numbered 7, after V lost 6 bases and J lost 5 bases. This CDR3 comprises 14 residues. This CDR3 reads CASSGTGGTETQYF. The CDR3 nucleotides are TGTGCCAGCAGCGGAACAGGGGGCACGGAGACCCAGTACTTC.

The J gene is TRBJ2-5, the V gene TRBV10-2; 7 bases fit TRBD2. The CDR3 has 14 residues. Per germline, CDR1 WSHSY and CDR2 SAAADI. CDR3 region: CGGSERGRSDAQYF. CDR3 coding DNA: TGCGGCGGGAGTGAGCGAGGGCGCTCAGATGCGCAGTACTTC.

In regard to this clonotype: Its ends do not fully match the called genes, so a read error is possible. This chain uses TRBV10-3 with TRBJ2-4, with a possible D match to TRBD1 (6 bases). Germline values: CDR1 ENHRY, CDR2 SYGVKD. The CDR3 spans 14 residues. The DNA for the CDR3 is TGCCCCGGCACAGGGTTCAGAGCCAAAAACACGCAGTATTTC. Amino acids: CPGTGFRAKNTQYF.

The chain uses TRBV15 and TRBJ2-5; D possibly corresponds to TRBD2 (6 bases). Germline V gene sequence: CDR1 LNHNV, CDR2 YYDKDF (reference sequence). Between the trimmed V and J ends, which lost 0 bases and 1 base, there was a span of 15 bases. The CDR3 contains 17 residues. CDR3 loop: CATSREKPGLLQETQYF. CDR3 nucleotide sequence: TGTGCCACCAGCAGAGAAAAACCGGGACTTCTCCAAGAGACCCAGTACTTC.

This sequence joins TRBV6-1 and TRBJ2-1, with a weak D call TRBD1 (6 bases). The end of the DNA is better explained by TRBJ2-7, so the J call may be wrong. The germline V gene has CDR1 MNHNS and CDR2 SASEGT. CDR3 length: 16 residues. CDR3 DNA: TGTGCCAGCAGAGGGCTAGGGGGACGGGAATCAGATACGCAGTACTTC. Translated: CASRGLGGRESDTQYF.

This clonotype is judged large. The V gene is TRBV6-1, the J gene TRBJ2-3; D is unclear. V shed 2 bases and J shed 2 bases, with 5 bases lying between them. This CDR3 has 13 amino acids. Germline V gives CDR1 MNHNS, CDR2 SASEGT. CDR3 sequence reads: CASSEQNTDTQYF. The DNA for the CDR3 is TGTGCCAGCAGTGAACAGAACACAGATACGCAGTATTTT.

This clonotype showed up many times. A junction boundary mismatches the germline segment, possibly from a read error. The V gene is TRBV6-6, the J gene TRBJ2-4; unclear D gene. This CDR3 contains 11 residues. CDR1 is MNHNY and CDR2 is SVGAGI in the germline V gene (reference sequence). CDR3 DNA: TGTGCCAGCAGTGACTCGAACATTCAGTACTTC. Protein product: CASSDSNIQYF.

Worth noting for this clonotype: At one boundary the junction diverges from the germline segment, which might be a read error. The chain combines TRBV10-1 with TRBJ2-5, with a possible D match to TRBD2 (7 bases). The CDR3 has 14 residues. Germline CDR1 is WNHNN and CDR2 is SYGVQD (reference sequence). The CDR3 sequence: CAGGGGRDQETQYF. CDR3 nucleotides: TGCGCGGGGGGCGGGGGCAGAGACCAAGAGACCCAGTATTTC.

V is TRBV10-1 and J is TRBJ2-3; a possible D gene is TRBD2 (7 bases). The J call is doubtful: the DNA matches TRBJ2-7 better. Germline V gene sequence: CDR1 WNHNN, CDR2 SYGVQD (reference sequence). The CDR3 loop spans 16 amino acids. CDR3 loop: CASSGREAGGTDTQYF. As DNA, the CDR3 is TGCGCCAGCAGTGGCCGGGAGGCCGGGGGCACAGATACGCAGTACTTC.

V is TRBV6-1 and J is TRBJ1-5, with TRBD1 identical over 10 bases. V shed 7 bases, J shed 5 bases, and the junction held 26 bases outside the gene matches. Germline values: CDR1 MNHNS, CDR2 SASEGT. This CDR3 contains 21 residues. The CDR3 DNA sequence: TGTGCCAGCATCTCCCCCCTCCGCCCAGGGACAGGGGCCGCGGGGTATCAGCCCCAGCATTTT. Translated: CASISPLRPGTGAAGYQPQHF.

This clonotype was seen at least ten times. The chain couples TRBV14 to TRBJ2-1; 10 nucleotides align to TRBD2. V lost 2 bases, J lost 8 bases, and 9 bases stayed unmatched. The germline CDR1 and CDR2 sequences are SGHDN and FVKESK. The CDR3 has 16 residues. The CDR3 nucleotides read TGTGCCAGCAGCCAACTCAGCGGGAGGGCCCGTGATGAGCAGTTCTTC. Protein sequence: CASSQLSGRARDEQFF.